The rows below give T cell receptor beta chains drawn from one sample of a study of T-cell reconstitution after alpha-beta-depleted transplantation in children. One entry per CDR3 protein results from TCRdb running MiXCR on the PCR reads. The sample includes fewer than 700,000 distinct CDR3 sequences, around 13% of them seen just once. The source material was PBMCs, mostly from graft donor cells, sampled 360 days after TCRalphabeta/CD19-depleted stem cell transplant. The origin of the receptors is a male patient between 10 and 17 years old who had a stem cell transplant for acute myeloid leukemia, so the T cells may come from the graft donor. CDR3s include the opening cysteine and the closing phenylalanine or tryptophan. D genes are given only for firm matches. Only some rows state a clone size, as once, few, many or a class for expanded clones.

CDR3nt,CDR3aa,j_gene,d_gene,v_gene,abundance
TGTGCCAGCTCACCACCCCAGTCGAGTTCCTACAATGAGCAGTTCTTC,CASSPPQSSSYNEQFF,TRBJ2-1,.,TRBV18,few
TGTGCCAGCAGTTTGGGGGGCAGGGGTACGCAGTATTTT,CASSLGGRGTQYF,TRBJ2-3,.,TRBV12-3/TRBV12-4,few
TGTGCCAGCAGTTTAAGGTGGGCGAGGAACAATGAGCAGTTCTTC,CASSLRWARNNEQFF,TRBJ2-1,.,TRBV28,.
TGTGCCACCAGCAGAGATGTTGCAGCTATTTATGGCTACACCTTC,CATSRDVAAIYGYTF,TRBJ1-2,.,TRBV15,few
TGTGCCAGCAGCTTAGAAGGACTACGAGAGACCCAGTACTTC,CASSLEGLRETQYF,TRBJ2-5,.,TRBV7-3,.
TGTGCCAGCAGTCCCCGAGGGGGCGCGTTCTACGAGCAGTACTTC,CASSPRGGAFYEQYF,TRBJ2-7,TRBD1,TRBV27,few
TGCAGTGCTAGAGCCGGCACGGGGATGAACACTGAAGCTTTCTTT,CSARAGTGMNTEAFF,TRBJ1-1,.,TRBV20-1,few
TGTGCCAGCAGCCAAGATAAAAAGGGCCCACGAGGTCTAGCCAAAAACATTCAGTACTTC,CASSQDKKGPRGLAKNIQYF,TRBJ2-4,.,TRBV14,few
TGCGCCAGCGGACTTACAGGGGGGATCTACGAGCAGTACTTC,CASGLTGGIYEQYF,TRBJ2-7,TRBD1,TRBV5-1,few
TGCGCCAGCAGCCATCAGACAGGGTATGAGCAGTTCTTC,CASSHQTGYEQFF,TRBJ2-1,TRBD1,TRBV4-3,few
TGCGCCAGCAGCGCGGGGACAGGGCTACTTCCCTACGAGCAGTACTTC,CASSAGTGLLPYEQYF,TRBJ2-7,TRBD1,TRBV4-3,.
TGTGCCACCGGGCTTCTAGCCAAAAACATTCAGTACTTC,CATGLLAKNIQYF,TRBJ2-4,.,TRBV7-2,.
TGTGCCAGCAGCGGGCCGGGACAACCGAACACCGGGGAGCTGTTTTTT,CASSGPGQPNTGELFF,TRBJ2-2,.,TRBV12-3/TRBV12-4,.
TGTGCCAGCAGCTCCATCGAGCGGGCCACAGATACGCAGTATTTT,CASSSIERATDTQYF,TRBJ2-3,.,TRBV3-1,.
TGTGCCAGCAGCGGACTAGCGAGGGAGCAGTACTTC,CASSGLAREQYF,TRBJ2-7,TRBD2,TRBV12-3/TRBV12-4,many
TGTGCCAGCAGTGTCAGGGCCCCGAACACTGAAGCTTTCTTT,CASSVRAPNTEAFF,TRBJ1-1,.,TRBV27,few
TGTGCCAGCAGCTTAATTTTAGCTAGCGGGAGTGGTGAGACCCAGTACTTC,CASSLILASGSGETQYF,TRBJ2-5,TRBD2,TRBV5-6,few
TGCGCCAGCAGAGGGACAGGACTAGCGGGAGAAACGGCCGGGGAGCTGTTTTTT,CASRGTGLAGETAGELFF,TRBJ2-2,TRBD2,TRBV5-1,few
TGCAGCGCCTCCGACGTAGGAGCCAAAAACATTCAGTACTTC,CSASDVGAKNIQYF,TRBJ2-4,.,TRBV29-1,many
TGCAGGGTTCGGGGCGGGAGTTTCGACAATGAGCAGTTCTTC,CRVRGGSFDNEQFF,TRBJ2-1,TRBD2,TRBV20-1,.
TGTGCCAGCAGTCAGCTCGAGGGGCTCTATGGCTACACCTTC,CASSQLEGLYGYTF,TRBJ1-2,.,TRBV28,many
TGTGCCAGCAGCCAAGATAACACAGGGGCCTCCTACAATGAGCAGTTCTTC,CASSQDNTGASYNEQFF,TRBJ2-1,TRBD1,TRBV4-2,.
TGCAGTGCTAGAGAACGACGGACTAGCGGGCTCACAGATACGCAGTATTTT,CSARERRTSGLTDTQYF,TRBJ2-3,TRBD2,TRBV20-1,.
TGTGCCAGCAGTCCCGGGACTAGCGGGAGGTACTCAGATACGCAGTATTTT,CASSPGTSGRYSDTQYF,TRBJ2-3,TRBD2,TRBV2,few
TGTGCCAGCAGTTTTATGACAGGGGAAGCCTCGAACACTGAAGCTTTCTTT,CASSFMTGEASNTEAFF,TRBJ1-1,TRBD1,TRBV12-3/TRBV12-4,few
TGTGCCAGCAGTGAGACTAGCGGGTCACGCGGGGAGCTGTTTTTT,CASSETSGSRGELFF,TRBJ2-2,TRBD2,TRBV6-4,many
TGTGCCAGCAGCCTTCCGGGACAGGGACAGGGACAGCCCCAGCATTTT,CASSLPGQGQGQPQHF,TRBJ1-5,TRBD1,TRBV2,.
TGTGCCAGCAGTTTATTGGGACGTTCCTACGAGCAGTACTTC,CASSLLGRSYEQYF,TRBJ2-7,.,TRBV27,.
TGTGCCAGCAGCTCCCAGACTAGCGGGAGATTCAACGAGCAGTACTTC,CASSSQTSGRFNEQYF,TRBJ2-7,TRBD2,TRBV7-3,.
TGTGCCAGCTTAGGGGGGCGGGAGTTTCAAGAGACCCAGTACTTC,CASLGGREFQETQYF,TRBJ2-5,.,TRBV7-2,once
TGTGCCAGCAGCTATAAACAGGGTGGAGGCTACACCTTC,CASSYKQGGGYTF,TRBJ1-2,.,TRBV14,.
TGCGCCAGCAGCTTGGGGACCCTCTATGGCTACACCTTC,CASSLGTLYGYTF,TRBJ1-2,.,TRBV5-1,many
TGTGCCAGCAGCTTACGGCCCGGTGACAATGAGCAGTTCTTC,CASSLRPGDNEQFF,TRBJ2-1,.,TRBV7-9,few
TGTGCCAGCTCACCACTACCCCGGTCAGCAAAGTCTAGCACAGATACGCAGTATTTT,CASSPLPRSAKSSTDTQYF,TRBJ2-3,.,TRBV18,.
TGTGCCAGCAGCCCGCCCGGAGGTTACTCCTACGAGCAGTACTTC,CASSPPGGYSYEQYF,TRBJ2-7,.,TRBV28,few
TGTGCCAGCAGTTTGGGGGAATCCACTGAAGCTTTCTTT,CASSLGESTEAFF,TRBJ1-1,.,TRBV28,few
TGCAGCGTCCCGGAGATAAGCGGCTACACCTTC,CSVPEISGYTF,TRBJ1-2,.,TRBV29-1,.
TGTGCCAGCAGTCCCCGGTCTAGCGGGAGCGAGCAGTACTTC,CASSPRSSGSEQYF,TRBJ2-7,TRBD2,TRBV6-1,few
TGCGCCAGCAGCCAGACCCAGGACAGGGGGCTAGGAGGCTACACCTTC,CASSQTQDRGLGGYTF,TRBJ1-2,TRBD1,TRBV4-1,few
TGTGCCAGCAGCTTCGGGACTAGCAACTCCTACGAGCAGTACTTC,CASSFGTSNSYEQYF,TRBJ2-7,TRBD2,TRBV13,few
TGTGCCGGATTCCGGGACCTCCCAGGTCAGCCCCAGCATTTT,CAGFRDLPGQPQHF,TRBJ1-5,.,TRBV6-4,.
TGCAGTGCTAGAGATAAAGCGGGAGGGGTCTACGAGCAGTACTTC,CSARDKAGGVYEQYF,TRBJ2-7,TRBD2,TRBV20-1,.
TGTGCCAGCTCTCTGGGACAGGGAGCGCAAAACATTCAGTACTTC,CASSLGQGAQNIQYF,TRBJ2-4,TRBD1,TRBV18,few
TGTGCCAGCTCACCCAAGCTAGCGGGAGGTGAGCAGTTCTTC,CASSPKLAGGEQFF,TRBJ2-1,TRBD2,TRBV18,few
TGTGCCAGCAGCTTATTCGTGGGGGGCTATGGCTACACCTTC,CASSLFVGGYGYTF,TRBJ1-2,.,TRBV11-2,.
TGCAGTGCTGGACCCTATAGCACAGATACGCAGTATTTT,CSAGPYSTDTQYF,TRBJ2-3,.,TRBV20-1,.
TGTGCCAGCAGGGGCCTGAGCGGGAGGGAATCTACGAATGAGCAGTTCTTC,CASRGLSGRESTNEQFF,TRBJ2-1,TRBD2,TRBV2,few
TGCAGTGCTAGCAGGGTGGGAACCTACGAGCAGTACTTC,CSASRVGTYEQYF,TRBJ2-7,.,TRBV20-1,.
TGTGCCACCAGTGACCCCCGGGAGCGGCCCTACGAGCAGTACTTC,CATSDPRERPYEQYF,TRBJ2-7,.,TRBV24-1,few